In this sample, the clone carrying this T cell receptor beta chain turned up a few times. Sequencing was performed with immunoSEQ multiplex PCR; in TCRdb, only in-frame clones are kept and a portion is missing. The sample comprises approximately 190,000 clones, approximately 91% of which are singletons, and 0.99% rests with the top ten. This sample was taken from a study of T cell responses to AZD1222 COVID-19 vaccine. The V end was cut by 2 bases, the J end by 7 bases, with 11 bases between. Germline V gene data show CDR1 as MRHNA and CDR2 as SNTAGT. This CDR3 is built from 14 residues. V usage is TRBV6-4 and J usage is TRBJ2-2; no firm D call. The source material was peripheral blood, sampled on day 0 of AZD1222 vaccination. This receptor was obtained from an adult in good health. CDR3 coding DNA: TGTGCCAGCAGTGACGGGAACCGACACGGGGAGCTGTTTTTT. It encodes CASSDGNRHGELFF.